A single sample is the source of the 16 T cell receptor beta chains below, sequenced in a study of T cell responses to AZD1222 COVID-19 vaccine. Assay used: immunoSEQ multiplex PCR; TCRdb lists only in-frame clones, some missing. The sample consists of roughly 130,000 clones, around 92% of them appearing once. The material was peripheral blood, obtained on day 0 of AZD1222 vaccination. The source of these receptors is an adult in good health.

The J gene is TRBJ1-3, the V gene TRBV29-1; D unclear. The V and J ends lost 2 bases and 8 bases respectively, with 13 bases between them. The CDR3 consists of 13 residues. CDR1 and CDR2 (germline): SQVTM, ANQGSEA. CDR3 nucleotides: TGCAGCGTTGAATTGGGCTATGGGGACACCATATATTTT. Its protein is CSVELGYGDTIYF.

The chain has TRBV7-8 and TRBJ1-5, with D unresolved. CDR1 is SGHVS and CDR2 is FQNEAQ in the germline V gene. V lost 5 bases, J lost 2 bases, and 7 bases lay in between. The CDR3 runs 13 residues. The CDR3 region is CASSAIGNQPQHF. Here the CDR3 DNA reads TGTGCCAGCAGCGCCATTGGCAATCAGCCCCAGCATTTT. The whole variable domain, filled in from reference TRBV7-8 and TRBJ1-5, reads GAGVSQSPRYKVAKRGQDVALRCDPISGHVSLFWYQQALGQGPEFLTYFQNEAQLDKSGLPSDRFFAERPEGSVSTLKIQRTQQEDSAVYLCASSAIGNQPQHFGDGTRLSIL.

This chain connects TRBV19 to TRBJ1-4; D not certain. With 5 bases removed from V and 8 bases from J, the gap between germline ends came to 9 bases. CDR1 and CDR2 (germline): LNHDA, SQIVND (reference sequence). The CDR3 is 12 residues long. The CDR3 loop is CASSGSDEKLFF. DNA of the CDR3: TGTGCCAGTAGTGGGTCAGACGAAAAACTGTTTTTT.

The chain recombines TRBV5-1 with TRBJ1-1; D is perhaps TRBD1 (5 bases). V was shortened by 7 bases and J by 4 bases, with 17 bases between the two germline ends. Germline lookup yields CDR1 SGHRS and CDR2 YFSETQ. The CDR3 consists of 14 residues. CDR3 nucleotide sequence: TGCGCCAGCCAATCCCAGGGCGCCATCACTGAAGCTTTCTTT. This sequence encodes CASQSQGAITEAFF. Together with reference TRBV5-1 and TRBJ1-1, the CDR3 gives the full variable domain: KAGVTQTPRYLIKTRGQQVTLSCSPISGHRSVSWYQQTPGQGLQFLFEYFSETQRNKGNFPGRFSGRQFSNSRSEMNVSTLELGDSALYLCASQSQGAITEAFFGQGTRLTVV.

Only one count was recorded for this clone. As DNA, the CDR3 is TGTGCCATCAGTGAGTCGTTCCAGGTTGAAGCTTTCTTT. It is translated as CAISESFQVEAFF. J is TRBJ1-1 and V is TRBV10-3; D uncertain. Germline assignment: CDR1 ENHRY and CDR2 SYGVKD. CDR3 length: 13 amino acids. Trimming pared 0 bases from V and 7 bases from J, leaving 9 bases between.

The chain employs TRBV9 and TRBJ2-6, with D possibly TRBD1 on 7 matching bases. The CDR3 is 14 residues long. Germline V gene lookup returns CDR1 SGDLS and CDR2 YYNGEE. V lost 9 bases and J 1 base, leaving 11 bases between the germline ends. This chain's CDR3 is CATGGSSGANVLTF. The DNA of the CDR3 is TGTGCCACAGGGGGGTCTTCTGGGGCCAACGTCCTGACTTTC.

This clone was observed a handful of times. The genes are TRBV3-1 (or the pseudogene TRBV3-2) and TRBJ1-5; TRBD1 might be the D (5 bases). Germline loops: CDR1 LGHDT, CDR2 YNNKEL (reference sequence). Trimming left V 4 bases short and J 5 bases short, with 12 bases between. This CDR3 comprises 14 residues. This CDR3 reads CASSRFGGDQPQHF. Written as DNA, the CDR3 is TGTGCCAGCAGCCGATTCGGGGGGGATCAGCCCCAGCATTTT.

The chain is built from TRBV6-5 and TRBJ2-7; possibly TRBD1 or TRBD2 for D (5 bases each). The germline V gene encodes CDR1 MNHEY and CDR2 SVGAGI. This CDR3 region has 11 residues. Between the trimmed V and J ends, which lost 6 bases and 11 bases, there was a span of 14 bases. The CDR3 sequence: CASRTGTREYF. CDR3 DNA: TGTGCCAGCAGGACCGGGACGCGGGAGTACTTC.

The sample holds a few counts of this clone. The gene calls are TRBV10-3 and TRBJ2-3; no reliable D call. The CDR3 runs to 12 residues. The V gene lost 7 bases and the J gene lost 2 bases, with 7 bases spanning the gap. Germline CDR1 is ENHRY and CDR2 is SYGVKD. CDR3 loop: CAITGSTDTQYF. CDR3 sequence (DNA): TGTGCCATCACAGGTTCCACAGATACGCAGTATTTT.

The genes are TRBV11-2 and TRBJ2-7; D unclear. Germline CDR1 and CDR2: SGHAT and FQNNGV. This CDR3 contains 13 residues. V was trimmed by 1 base and J by 0 bases, leaving 4 bases between them. The CDR3 here is CASSLVGSYEQYF. The CDR3 DNA follows: TGTGCCAGCAGCTTAGTCGGCTCCTACGAGCAGTACTTC.

The chain couples TRBV10-3 to TRBJ2-3, with 7 nucleotides matching TRBD1. CDR1 and CDR2 (germline): ENHRY, SYGVKD. The CDR3 has 13 residues. The V and J ends lost 9 bases and 0 bases, in that order; junction bases with no gene match: 3. The CDR3 region has the DNA TGTGCCATGGGACAGCGGAGCACAGATACGCAGTATTTT. The encoded protein is CAMGQRSTDTQYF.

This chain connects TRBV5-1 to TRBJ1-2; a weak D match, TRBD1 (5 bases). Trimming shortened V by 6 bases and J by 3 bases, and 9 bases separated the two germline ends. Germline V gene data show CDR1 as SGHRS and CDR2 as YFSETQ. The CDR3 extends over 12 amino acids. The CDR3 loop reads CASNQGDYGYTF. The CDR3 nucleotides read TGCGCCAGCAACCAAGGGGACTATGGCTACACCTTC.

This chain uses TRBV3-1 (or the pseudogene TRBV3-2) with TRBJ2-7; TRBD2 agrees at 8 bases. Germline V lookup: CDR1 LGHDT, CDR2 YNNKEL (reference sequence). After removal of 4 bases from V and 6 bases from J, the junction contained 11 bases not matched to a gene. The CDR3 sequence is 15 residues long. CDR3 nucleotide sequence: TGTGCCAGCAGCCCAATCCCGGGACTAGAAGCCGAGCAGTACTTC. Encoded protein: CASSPIPGLEAEQYF.

The gene calls are TRBV7-3 and TRBJ2-5; 7 bases fit TRBD1. J was trimmed by 1 base and V by 5 bases; bases with no gene match: 1. Germline CDR1 is SGHTA and CDR2 is FQGTGA. This CDR3 region has 13 residues. The CDR3 nucleotides read TGTGCCAGCAGCCGGGACAGCCAAGAGACCCAGTACTTC. Protein: CASSRDSQETQYF. The full variable domain, rest sourced from reference TRBV7-3 and TRBJ2-5, is GAGVSQTPSNKVTEKGKYVELRCDPISGHTALYWYRQSLGQGPEFLIYFQGTGAADDSGLPNDRFFAVRPEGSVSTLKIQRTERGDSAVYLCASSRDSQETQYFGPGTRLLVL.

This clone was seen only once. The gene calls are TRBV5-5 and TRBJ1-4, with D perhaps matching TRBD1 (6 bases). Trimming took 0 bases from V and 13 from J, leaving 7 bases between them. The CDR3 spans 11 residues. The germline V gene encodes CDR1 SGHKS and CDR2 YYEKEE (reference sequence). CDR3 residues: CASSLAGALFF. The CDR3 nucleotides read TGTGCCAGCAGCTTGGCGGGGGCACTGTTTTTT.

The V call is TRBV6-1, the J call TRBJ1-2; unclear D gene. The CDR3 is made up of 14 amino acids. Germline values: CDR1 MNHNS, CDR2 SASEGT. The V and J ends lost 1 base and 8 bases respectively, with 14 bases between them. The CDR3 DNA follows: TGTGCCAGCAGTGAAGGGACCTATAATTACGGCTACACCTTC. This translates into CASSEGTYNYGYTF.